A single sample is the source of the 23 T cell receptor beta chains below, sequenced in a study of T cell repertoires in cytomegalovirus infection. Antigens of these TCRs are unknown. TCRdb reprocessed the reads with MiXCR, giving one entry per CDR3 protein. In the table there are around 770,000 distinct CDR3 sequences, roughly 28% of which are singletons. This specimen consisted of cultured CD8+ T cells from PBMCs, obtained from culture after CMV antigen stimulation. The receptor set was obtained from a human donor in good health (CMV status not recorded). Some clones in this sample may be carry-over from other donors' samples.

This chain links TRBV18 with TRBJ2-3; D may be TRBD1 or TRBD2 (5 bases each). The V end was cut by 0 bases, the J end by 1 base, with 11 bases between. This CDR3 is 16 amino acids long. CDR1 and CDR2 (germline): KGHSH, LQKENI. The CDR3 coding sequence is TGTGCCAGCTCACCACCGTGGGGGACCGGCACAGATACGCAGTATTTT. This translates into CASSPPWGTGTDTQYF.

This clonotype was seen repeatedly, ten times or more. The CDR3 reads CASSHPAQGAPGELFF. Here the CDR3 DNA reads TGTGCCAGCAGCCATCCGGCACAGGGGGCCCCCGGGGAGCTGTTTTTT. V and J are TRBV7-2 and TRBJ2-2; TRBD1 matches 9 bases. The germline gives CDR1 SGHTA, CDR2 FQGNSA. CDR3 size: 16 residues. V was pared by 5 bases and J by 6 bases, with 10 bases of the junction left unmatched.

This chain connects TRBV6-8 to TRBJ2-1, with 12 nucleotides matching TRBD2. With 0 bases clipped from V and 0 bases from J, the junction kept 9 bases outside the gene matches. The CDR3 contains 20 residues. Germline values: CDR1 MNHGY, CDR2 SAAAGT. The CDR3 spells CASSYSSYTTSGGSYNEQFF. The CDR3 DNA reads TGTGCCAGCAGTTACTCGAGTTATACGACTAGCGGGGGCTCCTACAATGAGCAGTTCTTC.

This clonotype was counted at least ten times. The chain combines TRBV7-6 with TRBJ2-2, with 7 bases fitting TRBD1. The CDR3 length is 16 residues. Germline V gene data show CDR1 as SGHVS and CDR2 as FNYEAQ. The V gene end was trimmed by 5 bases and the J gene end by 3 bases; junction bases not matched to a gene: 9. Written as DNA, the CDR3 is TGTGCCAGCAGCGCCCCCCGGGACAGAGACACCGGGGAGCTGTTTTTT. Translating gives CASSAPRDRDTGELFF.

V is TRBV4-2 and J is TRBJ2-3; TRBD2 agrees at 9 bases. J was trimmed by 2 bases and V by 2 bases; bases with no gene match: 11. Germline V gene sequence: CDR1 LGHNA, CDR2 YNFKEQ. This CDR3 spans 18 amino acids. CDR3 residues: CASSQLPSTSGFTDTQYF. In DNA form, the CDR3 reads TGTGCCAGCAGCCAATTGCCTTCGACTAGCGGATTCACAGATACGCAGTATTTT.

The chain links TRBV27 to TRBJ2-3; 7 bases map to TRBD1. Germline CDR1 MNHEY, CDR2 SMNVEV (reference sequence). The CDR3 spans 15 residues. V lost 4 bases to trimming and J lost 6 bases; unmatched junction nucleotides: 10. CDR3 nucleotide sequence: TGTGCCAGCAGTTCAACAGGGGCTCTACTGGATACGCAGTATTTT. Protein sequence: CASSSTGALLDTQYF.

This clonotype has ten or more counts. CDR3 sequence (DNA): TGTGCCAGCAGCTGGGGAGGGGGCACAGATACGCAGTATTTT. This encodes CASSWGGGTDTQYF. The chain recombines TRBV7-3 with TRBJ2-3; TRBD2 agrees at 7 bases. Per germline, CDR1 SGHTA and CDR2 FQGTGA. The CDR3 is made up of 14 amino acids. Unmatched junction bases numbered 2, after V lost 4 bases and J lost 1 base.

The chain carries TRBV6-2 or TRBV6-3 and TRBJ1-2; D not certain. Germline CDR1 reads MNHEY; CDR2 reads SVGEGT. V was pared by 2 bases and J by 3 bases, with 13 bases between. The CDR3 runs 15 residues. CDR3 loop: CASSYPREGYYGYTF. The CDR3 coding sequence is TGTGCCAGCAGTTACCCCCGGGAGGGATACTATGGCTACACCTTC.

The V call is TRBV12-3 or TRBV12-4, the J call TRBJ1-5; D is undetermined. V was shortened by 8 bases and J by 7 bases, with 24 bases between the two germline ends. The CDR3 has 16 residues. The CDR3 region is CASDSALSRSGQPQHF. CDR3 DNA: TGTGCCAGCGACTCGGCCCTCAGTCGATCCGGACAGCCCCAGCATTTT.

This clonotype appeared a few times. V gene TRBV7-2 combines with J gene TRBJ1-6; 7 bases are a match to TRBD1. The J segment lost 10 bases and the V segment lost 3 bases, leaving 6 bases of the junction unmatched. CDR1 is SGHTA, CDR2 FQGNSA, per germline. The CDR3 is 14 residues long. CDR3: CASSFTGENSPLHF. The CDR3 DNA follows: TGTGCCAGCAGCTTTACAGGGGAGAACTCACCCCTCCACTTT. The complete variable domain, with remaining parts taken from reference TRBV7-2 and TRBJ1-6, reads GAGVSQSPSNKVTEKGKDVELRCDPISGHTALYWYRQSLGQGLEFLIYFQGNSAPDKSGLPSDRFSAERTGGSVSTLTIQRTQQEDSAVYLCASSFTGENSPLHFGNGTRLTVT.

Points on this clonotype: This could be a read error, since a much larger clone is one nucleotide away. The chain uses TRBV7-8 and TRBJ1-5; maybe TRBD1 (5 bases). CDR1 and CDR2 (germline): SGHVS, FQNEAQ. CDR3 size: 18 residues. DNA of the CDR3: TGTGCCAACAGCATAAGGGGAAGTTACACCCGGAGCAATCAGCCCCAGCATTTT. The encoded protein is CANSIRGSYTRSNQPQHF.

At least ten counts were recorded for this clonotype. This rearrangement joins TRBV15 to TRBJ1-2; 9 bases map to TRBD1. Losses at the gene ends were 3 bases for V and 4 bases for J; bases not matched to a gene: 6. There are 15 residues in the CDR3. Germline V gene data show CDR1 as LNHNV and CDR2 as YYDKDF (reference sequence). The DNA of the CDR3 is TGTGCCACCAGCAGCGGACAGGGGAATATCTATGGCTACACCTTC. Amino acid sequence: CATSSGQGNIYGYTF.

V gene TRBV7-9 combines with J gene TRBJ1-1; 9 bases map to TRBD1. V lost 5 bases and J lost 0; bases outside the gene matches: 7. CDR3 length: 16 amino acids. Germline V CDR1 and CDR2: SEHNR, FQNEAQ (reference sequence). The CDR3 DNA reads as TGTGCCAGCAGCAAAGGGGACAGGGATTTGAACACTGAAGCTTTCTTT. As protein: CASSKGDRDLNTEAFF.

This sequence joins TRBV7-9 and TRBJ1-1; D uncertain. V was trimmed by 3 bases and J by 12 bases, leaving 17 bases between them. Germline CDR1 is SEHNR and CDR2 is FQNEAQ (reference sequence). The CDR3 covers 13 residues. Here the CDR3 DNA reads TGTGCCAGCAGCTTGGCCGAAGGGTGGGGTACTTTCTTT. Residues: CASSLAEGWGTFF.

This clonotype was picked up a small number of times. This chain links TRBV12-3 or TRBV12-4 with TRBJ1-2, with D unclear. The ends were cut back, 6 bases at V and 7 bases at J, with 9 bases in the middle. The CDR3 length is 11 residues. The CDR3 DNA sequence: TGTGCCAGCAGGGGTGCGGTTGGCTACACCTTC. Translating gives CASRGAVGYTF.

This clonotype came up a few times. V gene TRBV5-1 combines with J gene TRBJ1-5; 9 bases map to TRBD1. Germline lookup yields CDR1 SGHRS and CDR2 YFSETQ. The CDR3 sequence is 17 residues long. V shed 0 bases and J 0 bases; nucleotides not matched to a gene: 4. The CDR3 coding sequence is TGCGCCAGCAGCTTGGGGGACAGGGAATATAGCAATCAGCCCCAGCATTTT. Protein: CASSLGDREYSNQPQHF.

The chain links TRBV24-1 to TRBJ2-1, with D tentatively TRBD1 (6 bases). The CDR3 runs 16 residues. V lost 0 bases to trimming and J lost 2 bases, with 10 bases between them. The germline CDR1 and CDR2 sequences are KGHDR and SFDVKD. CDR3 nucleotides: TGTGCCACCAGTGATTTGAACAGGGACGCCTACAATGAGCAGTTCTTC. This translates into CATSDLNRDAYNEQFF.

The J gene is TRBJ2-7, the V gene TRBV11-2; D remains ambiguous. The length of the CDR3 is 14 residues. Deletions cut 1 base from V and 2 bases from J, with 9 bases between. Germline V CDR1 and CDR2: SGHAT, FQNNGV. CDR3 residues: CASSLVAGTYEQYV. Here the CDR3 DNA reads TGTGCCAGCAGCTTAGTTGCAGGAACCTACGAGCAGTACGTC.

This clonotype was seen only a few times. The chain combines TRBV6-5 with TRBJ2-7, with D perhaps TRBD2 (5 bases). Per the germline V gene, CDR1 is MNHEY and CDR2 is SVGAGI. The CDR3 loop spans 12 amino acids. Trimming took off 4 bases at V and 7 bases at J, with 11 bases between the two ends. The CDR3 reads CASSFRGREQYF. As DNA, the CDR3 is TGTGCCAGCAGTTTTCGGGGTCGAGAGCAGTACTTC.

CDR3 sequence (DNA): TGTGCCAGCAGAGCAGGGTACGGAGCTTTATATGGCTACACCTTC. Translating gives CASRAGYGALYGYTF. The rearrangement joins TRBV6-5 to TRBJ1-2, with D tentatively TRBD1 (5 bases). The ends were cut back, 6 bases at V and 5 bases at J, with 19 bases in the middle. This CDR3 spans 15 amino acids. Germline CDR1 is MNHEY and CDR2 is SVGAGI.

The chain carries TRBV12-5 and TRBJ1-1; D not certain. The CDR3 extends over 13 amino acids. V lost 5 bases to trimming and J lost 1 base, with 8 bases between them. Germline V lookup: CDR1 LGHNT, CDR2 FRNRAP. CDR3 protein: CASGTSRNTEAFF. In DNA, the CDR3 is TGTGCTAGTGGTACAAGCAGGAACACTGAAGCTTTCTTT.

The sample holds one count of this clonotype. CDR3 bases: TGTGCCAGCAGCCTCCCTACAGGGGTGGGCTACAATGAGCAGTTCTTC. It yields the protein CASSLPTGVGYNEQFF. The chain combines TRBV3-1 with TRBJ2-1, with TRBD1 matching over 7 bases. Looked up from germline, CDR1 is LGHDT and CDR2 is YNNKEL (reference sequence). V gave up 4 bases and J gave up 3 bases; unmatched junction bases: 9. The CDR3 contains 16 residues.

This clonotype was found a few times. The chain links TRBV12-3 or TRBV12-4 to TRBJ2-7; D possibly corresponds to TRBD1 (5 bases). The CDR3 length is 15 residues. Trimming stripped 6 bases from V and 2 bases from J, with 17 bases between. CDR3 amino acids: CASSQVEGAAYEQYF. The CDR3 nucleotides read TGTGCCAGCAGCCAGGTTGAAGGGGCCGCCTACGAGCAGTACTTC.